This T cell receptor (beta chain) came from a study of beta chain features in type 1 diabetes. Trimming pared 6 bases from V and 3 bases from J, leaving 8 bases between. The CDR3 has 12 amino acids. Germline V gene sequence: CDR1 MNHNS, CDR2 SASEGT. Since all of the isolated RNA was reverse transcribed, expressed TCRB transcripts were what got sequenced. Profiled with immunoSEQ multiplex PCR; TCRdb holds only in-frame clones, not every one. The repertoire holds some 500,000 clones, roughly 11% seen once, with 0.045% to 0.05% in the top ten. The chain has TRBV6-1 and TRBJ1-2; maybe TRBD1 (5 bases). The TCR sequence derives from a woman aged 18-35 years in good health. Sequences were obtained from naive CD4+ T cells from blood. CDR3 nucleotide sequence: TGTGCCAGCAGGTTGACAGACTATGGCTACACCTTC. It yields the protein CASRLTDYGYTF.